The clone carrying this T cell receptor beta chain was found a few times. The data originate from a study of Ad26.COV2.S vaccination and SARS-CoV-2 variants. As for the study in general: Participant was drawn from the COV1001 Ad26.COV2.S trial arm.

Clones were sequenced by immunoSEQ multiplex PCR, and TCRdb holds only the in-frame ones, with some missing. The sample shows some 370,000 clones, roughly 85% of them seen only once. The CDR3 runs 14 residues. Per the germline V gene, CDR1 is MNHNS and CDR2 is SASEGT. The ends lost 2 bases at V and 7 bases at J; junction bases unmatched: 7. The treatment denotes: 15 to 20 received Ad26.COV2.S at low or high dose, single or two shots; 5 received placebo; per-sample allocation not given. Sampling happened 63 days after the first vaccine or placebo injection. The source material was peripheral blood, sampled in a trial of Ad26.COV2.S vaccine versus placebo. The receptor comes from a person aged 18-65 years who received the Ad26.COV2.S COVID-19 vaccine or a placebo. The chain has TRBV6-1 and TRBJ1-2; 7 nucleotides agree with TRBD1. CDR3 in amino acids: CASSERGRRSGYTF. The CDR3 bases are TGTGCCAGCAGTGAAAGGGGGCGCAGGAGTGGCTACACCTTC.